This T cell receptor (beta chain) was captured in a study of T-cell reconstitution after alpha-beta-depleted transplantation in children. The germline CDR1 and CDR2 sequences are SGHTA and FQGNSA. The length of the CDR3 is 14 residues. J was trimmed by 9 bases and V by 3 bases; bases with no gene match: 5. This clonotype was found many times. The TCRbeta library was prepared with unique molecular identifiers. In TCRdb, the PCR reads were re-called with MiXCR into one record per CDR3 protein. Of approximately 400,000 distinct CDR3 sequences in the sample, about a tenth were seen once. The sequenced sample was PBMCs from the stem cell graft donor, obtained from the stem cell graft. The TCR comes from a human donor who donated a stem cell graft to a child with acute myeloid leukemia. The genes are TRBV7-2 and TRBJ2-1; 10 nucleotides agree with TRBD2. In nucleotides, the CDR3 is TGTGCCAGCAGCTTTAGCGGGAGGCTGGGTGAGCAGTTCTTC. It is translated as CASSFSGRLGEQFF.